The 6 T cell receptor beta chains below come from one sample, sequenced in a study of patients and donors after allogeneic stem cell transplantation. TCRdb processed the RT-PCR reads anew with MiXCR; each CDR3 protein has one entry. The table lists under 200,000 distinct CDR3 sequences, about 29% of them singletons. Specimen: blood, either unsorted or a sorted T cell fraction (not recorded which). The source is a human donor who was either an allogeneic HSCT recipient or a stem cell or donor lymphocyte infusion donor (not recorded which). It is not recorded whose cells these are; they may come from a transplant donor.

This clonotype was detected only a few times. CDR3 DNA: TGCAGCGTTGGACTCGCAGGCGGGTGGACCCAGTACTTC. This translates into CSVGLAGGWTQYF. This rearrangement joins TRBV29-1 to TRBJ2-5, with D perhaps matching TRBD2 (5 bases). From germline, CDR1 is SQVTM and CDR2 ANQGSEA. Trimming shortened V by 4 bases and J by 7 bases, and 16 bases separated the two germline ends. This CDR3 region has 13 residues.

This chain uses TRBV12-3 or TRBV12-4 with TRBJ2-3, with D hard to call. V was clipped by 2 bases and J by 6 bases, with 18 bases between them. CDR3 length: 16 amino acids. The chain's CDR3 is CASSLKVGFLKDTQYF. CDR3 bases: TGTGCCAGCAGTTTAAAAGTAGGCTTCCTTAAGGATACGCAGTATTTT.

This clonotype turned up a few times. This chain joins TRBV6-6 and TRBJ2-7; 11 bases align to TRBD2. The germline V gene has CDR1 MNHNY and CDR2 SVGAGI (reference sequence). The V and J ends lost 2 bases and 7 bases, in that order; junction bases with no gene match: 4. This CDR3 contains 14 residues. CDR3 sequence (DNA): TGTGCCAGCAGTTACACTAGCGGGAGCAGAGAGCAGTACTTC. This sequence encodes CASSYTSGSREQYF.

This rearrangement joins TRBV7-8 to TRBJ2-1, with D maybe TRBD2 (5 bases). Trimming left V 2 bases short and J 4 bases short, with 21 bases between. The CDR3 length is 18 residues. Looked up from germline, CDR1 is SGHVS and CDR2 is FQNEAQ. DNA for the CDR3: TGTGCCAGCAGCTTATTTGCTAGCTGGAGGTCTGGGTACAATGAGCAGTTCTTC. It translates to CASSLFASWRSGYNEQFF. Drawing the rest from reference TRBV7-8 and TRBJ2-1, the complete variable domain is GAGVSQSPRYKVAKRGQDVALRCDPISGHVSLFWYQQALGQGPEFLTYFQNEAQLDKSGLPSDRFFAERPEGSVSTLKIQRTQQEDSAVYLCASSLFASWRSGYNEQFFGPGTRLTVL.

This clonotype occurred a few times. The CDR3 here is CSARQGSSPLHF. In nucleotides, the CDR3 is TGCAGTGCTCGACAGGGTAGTTCACCCCTCCACTTT. V gene TRBV20-1 combines with J gene TRBJ1-6; 7 positions agree with TRBD1. The V and J ends lost 5 bases and 9 bases, in that order; junction bases with no gene match: 4. CDR3 size: 12 residues. Germline assignment: CDR1 DFQATT and CDR2 SNEGSKA (reference sequence).

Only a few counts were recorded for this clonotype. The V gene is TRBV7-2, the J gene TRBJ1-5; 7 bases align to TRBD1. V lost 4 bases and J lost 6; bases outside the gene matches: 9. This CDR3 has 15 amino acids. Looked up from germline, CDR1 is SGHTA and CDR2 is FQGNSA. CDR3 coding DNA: TGTGCCAGCAGCTCCCAGGGGGGGGCTAGTCAGCCCCAGCATTTT. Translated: CASSSQGGASQPQHF.